This T cell receptor (beta chain) was recorded in a study of glioma-infiltrating T cells after dendritic cell vaccination. Study at large: Autologous tumor lysate was loaded overnight onto monocyte-derived dendritic cells grown 6 to 7 days with IL-4 and GM-CSF.

The CDR3 runs to 18 residues. Germline CDR1 is SGHDT and CDR2 is YYEEEE. J was trimmed by 0 bases and V by 3 bases; bases with no gene match: 13. Amplification used 60 V beta primers and 13 J beta primers. This table comes from immunoSEQ multiplex PCR, and its TCRdb copy is limited to in-frame clones, with some not included. The data contain about 76,000 clones, around 90% of them seen just once; the ten biggest clones take up 2% to 2.5%. The time point: after dendritic cell vaccination, including at tumor progression/relapse. The sequence was obtained from a human donor with glioblastoma. The starting material was blood, obtained after dendritic cell vaccination. V is TRBV5-6 and J is TRBJ2-7; 9 nucleotides agree with TRBD1. The CDR3 sequence: CASSSLTRQGVSSYEQYF. The CDR3 DNA sequence: TGTGCCAGCAGCTCCCTGACTAGACAGGGGGTTAGCTCCTACGAGCAGTACTTC.